This T cell receptor beta chain comes out of a study of blood T cells in healthy people across ages. This clonotype was seen a single time. Its matching antigen is unknown. Healthy individuals of Caucasian origin from Russia, aged roughly 6 to 90, served as donors. The second PCR ran about 6 to 12 cycles with a sample-barcoded 5' primer and J-beta primers. Each cDNA molecule was tagged by a template-switch adaptor that had 12 random nucleotides. TCRdb reprocessed the 5' RACE reads with MiXCR, giving one entry per CDR3 protein. The sample shows nearly 800,000 distinct CDR3 sequences, more than 55% of them seen only once. Study observations and caveats: Per million T cells, TCR beta diversity dropped about linearly as age rose.

The origin of this receptor is a man aged 40-50 years in good health. The sample consisted of blood.

CDR3 in amino acids: CASSRYRERTNEKLFF. CDR3 in DNA: TGTGCCAGCAGTCGGTACAGGGAGAGGACTAATGAAAAACTGTTTTTT. The rearrangement joins TRBV6-5 to TRBJ1-4; D perhaps matches TRBD1 (6 bases). Germline CDR1 MNHEY, CDR2 SVGAGI. V shed 5 bases and J shed 2 bases, with 15 bases lying between them. This CDR3 comprises 16 residues.